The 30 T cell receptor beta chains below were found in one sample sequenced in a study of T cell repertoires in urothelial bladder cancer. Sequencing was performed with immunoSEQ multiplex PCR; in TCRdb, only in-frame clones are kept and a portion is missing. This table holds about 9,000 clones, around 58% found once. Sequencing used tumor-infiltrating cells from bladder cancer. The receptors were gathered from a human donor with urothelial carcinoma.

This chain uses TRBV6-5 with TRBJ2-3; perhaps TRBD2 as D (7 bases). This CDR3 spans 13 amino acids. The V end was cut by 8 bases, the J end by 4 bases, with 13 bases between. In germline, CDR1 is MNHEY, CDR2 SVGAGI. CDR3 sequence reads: CASSPGGPDTQYF. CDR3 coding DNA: TGTGCCAGCTCCCCGGGGGGCCCAGATACGCAGTATTTT.

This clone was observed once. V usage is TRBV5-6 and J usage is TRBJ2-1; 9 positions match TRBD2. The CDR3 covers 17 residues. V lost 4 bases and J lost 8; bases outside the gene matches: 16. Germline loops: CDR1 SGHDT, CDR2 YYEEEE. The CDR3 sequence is CASSRGRASQFRYEQFF. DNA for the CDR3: TGTGCCAGCAGCCGCGGGAGGGCTAGCCAATTTCGGTATGAGCAGTTCTTC.

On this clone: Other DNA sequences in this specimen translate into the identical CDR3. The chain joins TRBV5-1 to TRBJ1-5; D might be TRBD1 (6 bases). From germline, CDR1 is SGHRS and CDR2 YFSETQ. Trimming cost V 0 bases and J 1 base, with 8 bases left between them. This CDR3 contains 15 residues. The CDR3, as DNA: TGCGCCAGCAGCTTGGAGGGGGGGAGCAATCAGCCCCAGCATTTT. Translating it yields CASSLEGGSNQPQHF.

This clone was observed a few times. The DNA for the CDR3 is TGTGCCAGCAGTCCCCTAGGGACACCGAACACTGAAGCTTTCTTT. Translation gives CASSPLGTPNTEAFF. The rearrangement joins TRBV27 to TRBJ1-1, with a tentative D call TRBD1 (6 bases). The CDR3 runs to 15 residues. Germline V gives CDR1 MNHEY, CDR2 SMNVEV (reference sequence). Trimming pared 5 bases from V and 1 base from J, leaving 14 bases between.

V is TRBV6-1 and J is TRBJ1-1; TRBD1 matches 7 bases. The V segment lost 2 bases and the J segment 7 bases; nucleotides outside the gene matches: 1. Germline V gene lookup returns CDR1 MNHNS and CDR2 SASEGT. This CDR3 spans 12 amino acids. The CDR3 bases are TGTGCCAGCAGTGAACAGGGGGGTGAAGCTTTCTTT. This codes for CASSEQGGEAFF.

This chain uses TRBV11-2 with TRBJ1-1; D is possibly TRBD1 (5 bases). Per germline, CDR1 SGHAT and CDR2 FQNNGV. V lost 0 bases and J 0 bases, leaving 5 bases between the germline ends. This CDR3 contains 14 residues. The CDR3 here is CASSLEQVNTEAFF. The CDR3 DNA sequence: TGTGCCAGCAGCTTAGAACAGGTGAACACTGAAGCTTTCTTT.

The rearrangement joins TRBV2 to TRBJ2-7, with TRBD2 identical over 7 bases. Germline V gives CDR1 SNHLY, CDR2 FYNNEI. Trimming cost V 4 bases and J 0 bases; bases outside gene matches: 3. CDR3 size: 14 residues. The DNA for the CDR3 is TGTGCCAGCAGTGTGGGCGGGAGCTCCTACGAGCAGTACTTC. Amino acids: CASSVGGSSYEQYF.

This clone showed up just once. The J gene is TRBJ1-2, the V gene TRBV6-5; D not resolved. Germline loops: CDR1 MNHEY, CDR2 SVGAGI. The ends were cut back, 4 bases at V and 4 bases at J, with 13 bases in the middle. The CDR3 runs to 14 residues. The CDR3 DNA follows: TGTGCCAGCAGTTCCACCGGGTCCCTCTATGGCTACACCTTC. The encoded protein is CASSSTGSLYGYTF.

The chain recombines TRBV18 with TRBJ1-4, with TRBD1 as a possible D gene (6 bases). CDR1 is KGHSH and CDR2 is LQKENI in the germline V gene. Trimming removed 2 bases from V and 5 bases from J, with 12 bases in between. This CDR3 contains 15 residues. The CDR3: CASSPNRDTNEKLFF. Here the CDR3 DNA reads TGTGCCAGCTCACCAAACCGGGACACAAATGAAAAACTGTTTTTT.

For the CDR3, the DNA is TGTGCCAGCAGTGAAGCGCTCGGGACAGTCAGCAATCAGCCCCAGCATTTT. Its translation: CASSEALGTVSNQPQHF. This rearrangement joins TRBV2 to TRBJ1-5, with TRBD1 matching 7 bases. The CDR3 consists of 17 residues. Germline V gene lookup returns CDR1 SNHLY and CDR2 FYNNEI. The V gene end was trimmed by 0 bases and the J gene end by 1 base; junction bases not matched to a gene: 6.

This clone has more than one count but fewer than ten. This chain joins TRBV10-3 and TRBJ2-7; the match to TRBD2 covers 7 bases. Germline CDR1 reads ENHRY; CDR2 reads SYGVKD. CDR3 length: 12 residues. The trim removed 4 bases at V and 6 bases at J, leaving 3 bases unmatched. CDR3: CAISAPSGEQYF. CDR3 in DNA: TGTGCCATCAGTGCTCCTAGCGGCGAGCAGTACTTC.

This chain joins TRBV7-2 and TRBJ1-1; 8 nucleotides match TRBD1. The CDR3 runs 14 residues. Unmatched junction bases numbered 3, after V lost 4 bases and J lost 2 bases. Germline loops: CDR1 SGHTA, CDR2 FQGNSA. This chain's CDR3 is CASSWTGTNTEAFF. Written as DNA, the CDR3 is TGTGCCAGCAGCTGGACAGGGACCAACACTGAAGCTTTCTTT.

The DNA for the CDR3 is TGTGCCAGTAGTCTTAGCGGGGGGGGTCGACAAGAGACCCAGTACTTC. Its translation: CASSLSGGGRQETQYF. The chain joins TRBV19 to TRBJ2-5; 11 bases line up with TRBD2. Looked up from germline, CDR1 is LNHDA and CDR2 is SQIVND (reference sequence). Unmatched junction bases numbered 7, after V lost 5 bases and J lost 2 bases. The CDR3 has 16 amino acids. Combining the CDR3 with reference TRBV19 and TRBJ2-5 gives the whole variable domain DGGITQSPKYLFRKEGQNVTLSCEQNLNHDAMYWYRQDPGQGLRLIYYSQIVNDFQKGDIAEGYSVSREKKESFPLTVTSAQKNPTAFYLCASSLSGGGRQETQYFGPGTRLLVL.

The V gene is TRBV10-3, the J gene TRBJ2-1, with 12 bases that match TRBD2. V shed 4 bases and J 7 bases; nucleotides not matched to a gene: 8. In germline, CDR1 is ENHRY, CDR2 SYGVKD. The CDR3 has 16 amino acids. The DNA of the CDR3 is TGTGCCATCAGTGCTAGCGGGGGGGCCCCGCGTAATGAGCAGTTCTTC. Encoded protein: CAISASGGAPRNEQFF.

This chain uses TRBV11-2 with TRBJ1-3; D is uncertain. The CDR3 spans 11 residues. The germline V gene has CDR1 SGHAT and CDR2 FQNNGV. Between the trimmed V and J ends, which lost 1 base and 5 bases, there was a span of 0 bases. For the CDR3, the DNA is TGTGCCAGCAGCTTAGGAAACACCATATATTTT. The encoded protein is CASSLGNTIYF.

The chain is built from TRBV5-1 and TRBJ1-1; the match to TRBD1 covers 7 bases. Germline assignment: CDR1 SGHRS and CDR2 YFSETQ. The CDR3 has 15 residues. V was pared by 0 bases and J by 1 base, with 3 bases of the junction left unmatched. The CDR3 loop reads CASSLGHRGNTEAFF. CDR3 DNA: TGCGCCAGCAGCTTGGGCCACAGGGGGAACACTGAAGCTTTCTTT.

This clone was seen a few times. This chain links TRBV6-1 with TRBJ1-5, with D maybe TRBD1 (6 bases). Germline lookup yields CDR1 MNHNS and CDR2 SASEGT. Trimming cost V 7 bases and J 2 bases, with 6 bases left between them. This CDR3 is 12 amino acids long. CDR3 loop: CASKGGNQPQHF. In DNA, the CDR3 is TGTGCCAGCAAGGGGGGCAATCAGCCCCAGCATTTT.

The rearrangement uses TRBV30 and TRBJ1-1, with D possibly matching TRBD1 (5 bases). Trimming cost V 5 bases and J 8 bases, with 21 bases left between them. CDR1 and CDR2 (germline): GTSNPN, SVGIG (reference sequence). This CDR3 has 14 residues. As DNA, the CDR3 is TGTGCCTGGGCCCCAGGGCTTTACGAATCCGAAGCTTTCTTT. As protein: CAWAPGLYESEAFF.

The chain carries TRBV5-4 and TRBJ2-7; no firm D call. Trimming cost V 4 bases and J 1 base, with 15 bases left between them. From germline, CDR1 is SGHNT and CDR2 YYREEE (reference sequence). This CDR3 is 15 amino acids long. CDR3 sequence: CASSDRSGNSYEQYF. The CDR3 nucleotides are TGTGCCAGCAGCGACCGGTCGGGCAATTCCTACGAGCAGTACTTC.

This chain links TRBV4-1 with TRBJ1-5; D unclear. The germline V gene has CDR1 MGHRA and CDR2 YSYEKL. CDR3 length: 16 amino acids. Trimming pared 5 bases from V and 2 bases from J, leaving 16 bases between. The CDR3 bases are TGCGCCAGCAGCTCCCGCCGCCTACCTGGCAATCAGCCCCAGCATTTT. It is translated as CASSSRRLPGNQPQHF.

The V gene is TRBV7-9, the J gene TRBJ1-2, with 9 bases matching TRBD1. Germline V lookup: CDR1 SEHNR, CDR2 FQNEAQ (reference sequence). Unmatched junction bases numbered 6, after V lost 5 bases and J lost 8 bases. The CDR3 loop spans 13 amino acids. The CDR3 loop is CASSRGQGSGYTF. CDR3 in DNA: TGTGCCAGCAGCCGGGGACAGGGTTCAGGCTACACCTTC. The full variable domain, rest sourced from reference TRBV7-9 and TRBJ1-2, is DTGVSQNPRHKITKRGQNVTFRCDPISEHNRLYWYRQTLGQGPEFLTYFQNEAQLEKSRLLSDRFSAERPKGSFSTLEIQRTEQGDSAMYLCASSRGQGSGYTFGSGTRLTVV.

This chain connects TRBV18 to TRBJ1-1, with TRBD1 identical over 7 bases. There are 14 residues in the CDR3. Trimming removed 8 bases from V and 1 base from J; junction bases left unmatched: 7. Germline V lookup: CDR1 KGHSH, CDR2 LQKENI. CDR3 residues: CASLSGTENTEAFF. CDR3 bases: TGTGCCAGCCTATCCGGGACAGAGAACACTGAAGCTTTCTTT.

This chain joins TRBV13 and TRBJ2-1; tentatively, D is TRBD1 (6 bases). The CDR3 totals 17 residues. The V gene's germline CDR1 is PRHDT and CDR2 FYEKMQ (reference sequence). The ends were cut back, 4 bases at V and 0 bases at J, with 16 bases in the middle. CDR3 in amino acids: CASSSPPTGSSYNEQFF. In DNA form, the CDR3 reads TGTGCCAGCAGCTCCCCCCCGACAGGTAGCTCCTACAATGAGCAGTTCTTC.

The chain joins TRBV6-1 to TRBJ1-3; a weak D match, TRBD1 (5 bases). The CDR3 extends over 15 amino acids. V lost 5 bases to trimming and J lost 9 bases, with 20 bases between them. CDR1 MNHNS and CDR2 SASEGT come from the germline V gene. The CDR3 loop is CASSLTDPGTGTIYF. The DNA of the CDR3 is TGTGCCAGCAGTCTGACGGATCCAGGGACGGGCACCATATATTTT.

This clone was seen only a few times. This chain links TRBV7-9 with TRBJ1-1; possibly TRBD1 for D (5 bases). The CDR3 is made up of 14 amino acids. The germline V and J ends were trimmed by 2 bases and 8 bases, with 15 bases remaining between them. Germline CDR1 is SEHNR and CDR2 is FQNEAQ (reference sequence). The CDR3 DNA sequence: TGTGCCAGCAGCTTATTAACAGGAGGGCGAGAAGCTTTCTTT. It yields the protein CASSLLTGGREAFF. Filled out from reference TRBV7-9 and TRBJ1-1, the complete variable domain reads DTGVSQNPRHKITKRGQNVTFRCDPISEHNRLYWYRQTLGQGPEFLTYFQNEAQLEKSRLLSDRFSAERPKGSFSTLEIQRTEQGDSAMYLCASSLLTGGREAFFGQGTRLTVV.

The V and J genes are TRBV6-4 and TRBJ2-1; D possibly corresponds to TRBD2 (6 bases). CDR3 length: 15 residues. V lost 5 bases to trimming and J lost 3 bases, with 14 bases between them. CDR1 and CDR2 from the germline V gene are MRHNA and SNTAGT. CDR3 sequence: CASSLLANNYNEQFF. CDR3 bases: TGTGCCAGCAGTTTACTAGCCAATAACTACAATGAGCAGTTCTTC.

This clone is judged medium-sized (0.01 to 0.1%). The CDR3 DNA is TGTGCCAGCAGCCCGGGGGGGGGCCTCACAGATACGCAGTATTTT. It translates to CASSPGGGLTDTQYF. The chain employs TRBV7-9 and TRBJ2-3; 8 bases line up with TRBD2. V lost 5 bases and J lost 2; bases outside the gene matches: 6. CDR1 and CDR2 (germline): SEHNR, FQNEAQ (reference sequence). The CDR3 contains 15 residues.

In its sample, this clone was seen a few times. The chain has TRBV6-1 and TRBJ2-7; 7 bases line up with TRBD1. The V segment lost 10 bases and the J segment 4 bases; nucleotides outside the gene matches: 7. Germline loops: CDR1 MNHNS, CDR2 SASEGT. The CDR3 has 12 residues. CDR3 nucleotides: TGTGCCACACACAGGGACAGATACGAGCAGTACTTC. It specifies CATHRDRYEQYF.

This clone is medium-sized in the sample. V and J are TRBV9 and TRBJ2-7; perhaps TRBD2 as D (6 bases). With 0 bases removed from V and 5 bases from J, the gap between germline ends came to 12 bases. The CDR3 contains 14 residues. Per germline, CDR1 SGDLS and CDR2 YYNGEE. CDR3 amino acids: CASSVGPSVDEQYF. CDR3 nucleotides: TGTGCCAGCAGCGTAGGCCCTAGCGTCGACGAGCAGTACTTC.

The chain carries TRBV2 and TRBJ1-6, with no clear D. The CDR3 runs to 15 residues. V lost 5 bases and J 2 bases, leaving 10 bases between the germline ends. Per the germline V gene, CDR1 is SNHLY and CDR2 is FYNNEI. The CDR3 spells CASSRTVAYNSPLHF. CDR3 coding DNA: TGTGCCAGCAGTCGGACTGTTGCCTATAATTCACCCCTCCACTTT.